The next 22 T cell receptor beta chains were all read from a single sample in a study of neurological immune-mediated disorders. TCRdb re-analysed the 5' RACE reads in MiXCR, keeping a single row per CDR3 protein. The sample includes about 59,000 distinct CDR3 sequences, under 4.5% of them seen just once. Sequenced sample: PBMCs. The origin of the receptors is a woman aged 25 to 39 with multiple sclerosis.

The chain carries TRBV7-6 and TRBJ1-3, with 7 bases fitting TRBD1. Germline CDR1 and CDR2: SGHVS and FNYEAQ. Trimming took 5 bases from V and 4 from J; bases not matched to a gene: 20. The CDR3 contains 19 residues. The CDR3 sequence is CASSPRVGTANRGGNTIYF. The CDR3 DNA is TGTGCCAGCAGCCCCCGGGTGGGGACCGCTAACAGGGGCGGAAACACCATATATTTT.

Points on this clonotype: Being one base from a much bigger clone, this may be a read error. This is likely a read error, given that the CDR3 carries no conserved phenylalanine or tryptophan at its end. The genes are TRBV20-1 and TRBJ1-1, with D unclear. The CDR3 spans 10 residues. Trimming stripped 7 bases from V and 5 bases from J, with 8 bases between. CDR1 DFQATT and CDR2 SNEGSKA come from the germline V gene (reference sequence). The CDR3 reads CSGQRTEAFL. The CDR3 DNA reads TGCAGTGGCCAGAGGACTGAAGCTTTCCTT.

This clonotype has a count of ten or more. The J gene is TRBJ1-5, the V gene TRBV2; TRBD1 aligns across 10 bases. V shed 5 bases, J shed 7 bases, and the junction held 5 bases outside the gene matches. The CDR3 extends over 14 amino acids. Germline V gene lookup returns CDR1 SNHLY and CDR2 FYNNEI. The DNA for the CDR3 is TGTGCCAGCAGTCCGGACAGGGGGGCCCAGCCCCAGCATTTT. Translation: CASSPDRGAQPQHF. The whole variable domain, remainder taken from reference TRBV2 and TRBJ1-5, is EPEVTQTPSHQVTQMGQEVILRCVPISNHLYFYWYRQILGQKVEFLVSFYNNEISEKSEIFDDQFSVERPDGSNFTLKIRSTKLEDSAMYFCASSPDRGAQPQHFGDGTRLSIL.

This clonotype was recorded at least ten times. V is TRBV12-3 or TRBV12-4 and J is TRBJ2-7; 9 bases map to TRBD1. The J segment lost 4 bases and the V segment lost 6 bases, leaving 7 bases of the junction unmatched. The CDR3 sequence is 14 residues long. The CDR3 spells CASRTGTGSYEQYF. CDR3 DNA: TGTGCCAGCAGAACCGGGACAGGGTCTTACGAGCAGTACTTC.

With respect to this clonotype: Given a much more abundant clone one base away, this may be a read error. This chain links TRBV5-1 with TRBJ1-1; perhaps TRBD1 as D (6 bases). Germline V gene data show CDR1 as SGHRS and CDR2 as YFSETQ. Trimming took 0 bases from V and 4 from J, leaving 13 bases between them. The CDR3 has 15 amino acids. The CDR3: CASSLEGQGSTEAFF. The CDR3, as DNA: TGCGCCAGCAGCTTGGAGGGCCAGGGGAGCACTGAAGCTTTCTTT.

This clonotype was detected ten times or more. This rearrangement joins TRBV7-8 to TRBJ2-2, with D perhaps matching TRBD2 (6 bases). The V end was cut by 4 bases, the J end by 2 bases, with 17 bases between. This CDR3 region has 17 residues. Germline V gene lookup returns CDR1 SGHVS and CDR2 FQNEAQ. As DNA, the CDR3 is TGTGCCAGCAGCTCCCTAGGCGGGATTCTTAACACCGGGGAGCTGTTTTTT. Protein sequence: CASSSLGGILNTGELFF. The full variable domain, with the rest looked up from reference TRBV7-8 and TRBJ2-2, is GAGVSQSPRYKVAKRGQDVALRCDPISGHVSLFWYQQALGQGPEFLTYFQNEAQLDKSGLPSDRFFAERPEGSVSTLKIQRTQQEDSAVYLCASSSLGGILNTGELFFGEGSRLTVL.

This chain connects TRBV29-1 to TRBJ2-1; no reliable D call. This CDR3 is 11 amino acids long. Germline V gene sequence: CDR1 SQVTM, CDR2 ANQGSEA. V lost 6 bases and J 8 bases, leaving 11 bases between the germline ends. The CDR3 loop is CSVKDPYEQFF. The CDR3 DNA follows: TGCAGCGTGAAGGACCCTTATGAGCAGTTCTTC.

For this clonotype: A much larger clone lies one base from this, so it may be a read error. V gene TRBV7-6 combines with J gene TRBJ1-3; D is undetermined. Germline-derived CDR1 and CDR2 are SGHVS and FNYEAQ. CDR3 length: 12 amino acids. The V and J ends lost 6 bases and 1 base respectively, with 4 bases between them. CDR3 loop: CASRRSGNTIYF. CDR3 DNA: TGTGCCAGCAGGAGATCTGGAAACACCATATATTTT.

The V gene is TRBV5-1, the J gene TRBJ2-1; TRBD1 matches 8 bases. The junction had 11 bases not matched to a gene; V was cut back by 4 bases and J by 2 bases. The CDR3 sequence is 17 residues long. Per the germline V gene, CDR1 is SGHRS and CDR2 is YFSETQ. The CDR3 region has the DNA TGCGCCAGCAGCCGACTACAGGGGGACCCAACCTACAATGAGCAGTTCTTC. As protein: CASSRLQGDPTYNEQFF.

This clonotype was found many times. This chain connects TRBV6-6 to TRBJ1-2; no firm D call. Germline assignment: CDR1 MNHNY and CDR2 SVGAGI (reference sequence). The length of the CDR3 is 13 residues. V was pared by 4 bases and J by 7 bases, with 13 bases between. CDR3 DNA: TGTGCCAGCAGTTCCGGACCCTTCGGTGGCTACACCTTC. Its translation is CASSSGPFGGYTF.

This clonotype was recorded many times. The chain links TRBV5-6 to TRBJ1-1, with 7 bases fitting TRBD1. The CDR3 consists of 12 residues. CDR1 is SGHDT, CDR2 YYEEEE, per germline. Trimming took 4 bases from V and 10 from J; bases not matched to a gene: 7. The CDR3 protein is CASSVSYRGAFF. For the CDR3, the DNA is TGTGCCAGCAGCGTAAGTTACAGGGGAGCTTTCTTT.

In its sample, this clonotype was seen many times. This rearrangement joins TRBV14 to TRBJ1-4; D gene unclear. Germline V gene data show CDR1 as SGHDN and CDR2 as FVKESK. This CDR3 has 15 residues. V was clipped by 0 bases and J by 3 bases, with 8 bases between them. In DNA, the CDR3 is TGTGCCAGCAGCCAAGATGGGTTGGCTAATGAAAAACTGTTTTTT. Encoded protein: CASSQDGLANEKLFF.

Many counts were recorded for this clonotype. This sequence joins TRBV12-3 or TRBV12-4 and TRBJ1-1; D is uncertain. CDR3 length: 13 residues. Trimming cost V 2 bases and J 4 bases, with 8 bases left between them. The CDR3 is CASSLSPATEAFF. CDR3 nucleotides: TGTGCCAGCAGTTTATCCCCCGCCACTGAAGCTTTCTTT.

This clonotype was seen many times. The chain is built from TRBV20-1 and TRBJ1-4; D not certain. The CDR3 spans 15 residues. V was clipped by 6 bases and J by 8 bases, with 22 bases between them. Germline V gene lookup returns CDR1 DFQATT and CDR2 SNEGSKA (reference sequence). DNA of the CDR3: TGCAGTGCGCAGACGGAATGGACTAGGCCCGAAAAACTGTTTTTT. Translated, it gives CSAQTEWTRPEKLFF.

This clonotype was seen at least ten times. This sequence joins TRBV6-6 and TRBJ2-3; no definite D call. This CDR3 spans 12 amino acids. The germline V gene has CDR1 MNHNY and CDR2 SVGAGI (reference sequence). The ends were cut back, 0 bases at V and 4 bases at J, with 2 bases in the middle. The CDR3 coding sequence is TGTGCCAGCAGTTACTCGCCAGATACGCAGTATTTT. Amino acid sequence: CASSYSPDTQYF.

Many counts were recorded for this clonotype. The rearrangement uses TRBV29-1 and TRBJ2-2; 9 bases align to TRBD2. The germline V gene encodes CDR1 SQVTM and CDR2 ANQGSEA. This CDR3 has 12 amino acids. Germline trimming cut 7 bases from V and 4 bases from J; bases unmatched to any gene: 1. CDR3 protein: CSAGLATGELFF. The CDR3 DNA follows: TGCAGCGCGGGACTAGCCACCGGGGAGCTGTTTTTT.

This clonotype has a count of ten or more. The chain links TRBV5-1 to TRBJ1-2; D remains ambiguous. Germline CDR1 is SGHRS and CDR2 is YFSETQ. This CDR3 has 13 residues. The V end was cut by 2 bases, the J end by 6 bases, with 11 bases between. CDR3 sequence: CASSFPSTDGYTF. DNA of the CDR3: TGCGCCAGCAGCTTTCCCTCAACAGATGGCTACACCTTC.

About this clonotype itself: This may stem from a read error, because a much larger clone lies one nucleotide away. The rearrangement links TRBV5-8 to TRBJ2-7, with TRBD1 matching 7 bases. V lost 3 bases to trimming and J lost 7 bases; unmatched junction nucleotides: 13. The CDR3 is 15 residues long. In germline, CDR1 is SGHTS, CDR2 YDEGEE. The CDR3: CASSSVDRDLQEQYF. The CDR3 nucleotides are TGTGCCAGCAGCTCCGTAGACAGGGATTTACAAGAGCAGTACTTC.

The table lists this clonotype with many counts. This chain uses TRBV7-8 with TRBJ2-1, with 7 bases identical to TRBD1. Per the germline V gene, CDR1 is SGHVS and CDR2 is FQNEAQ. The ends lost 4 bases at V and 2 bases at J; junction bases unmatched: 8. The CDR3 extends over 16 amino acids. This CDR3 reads CASSSMPGQPYNEQFF. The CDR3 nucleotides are TGTGCCAGCAGCTCCATGCCGGGACAGCCCTACAATGAGCAGTTCTTC.

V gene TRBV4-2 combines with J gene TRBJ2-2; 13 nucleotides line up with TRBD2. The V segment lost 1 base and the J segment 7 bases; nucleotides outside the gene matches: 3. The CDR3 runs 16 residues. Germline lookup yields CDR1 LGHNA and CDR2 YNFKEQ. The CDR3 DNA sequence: TGTGCCAGCAGCCAAGGGGGACTAGCGGGAATCGGGGAGCTGTTTTTT. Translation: CASSQGGLAGIGELFF.

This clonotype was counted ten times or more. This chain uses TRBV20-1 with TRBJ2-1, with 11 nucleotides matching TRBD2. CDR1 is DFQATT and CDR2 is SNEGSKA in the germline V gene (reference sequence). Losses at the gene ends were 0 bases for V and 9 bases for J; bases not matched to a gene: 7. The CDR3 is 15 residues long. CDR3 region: CSARDRLAGFSEQFF. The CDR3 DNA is TGCAGTGCTAGAGATCGACTAGCGGGATTTAGTGAGCAGTTCTTC.

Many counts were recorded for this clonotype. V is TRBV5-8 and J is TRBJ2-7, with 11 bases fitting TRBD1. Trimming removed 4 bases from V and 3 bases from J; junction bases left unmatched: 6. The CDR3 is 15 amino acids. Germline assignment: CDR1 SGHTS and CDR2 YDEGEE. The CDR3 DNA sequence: TGTGCCAGCAGCCTGACCGGGACAGGGGGCTACGAGCAGTACTTC. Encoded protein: CASSLTGTGGYEQYF.